This is a list of T cell receptor beta chains from one sample in a study of shared clonotypes between healthy human individuals. Sequencing was performed with immunoSEQ multiplex PCR; in TCRdb, only in-frame clones are kept and a portion is missing. The sample yields fewer than 550,000 clones, over 75% seen once. Sequencing input: PBMCs. The receptors here all came from a woman aged 40 to 55 in good health. Some clones in this sample may be carry-over from other donors' samples. Both conserved end residues are part of each CDR3. D genes are given only for firm matches. Only part of the rows carry a size: once, few, many, or a class if the clone is expanded.

TRBD1	.	TRBV18	TRBJ2-3	CASSPDRVIDTQYF	TGTGCCAGCTCACCGGACAGGGTGATAGATACGCAGTATTTT
.	.	TRBV27	TRBJ2-1	CASSLAGGNEQFF	TGTGCCAGCAGTTTAGCAGGAGGGAATGAGCAGTTCTTC
TRBD2	.	TRBV18	TRBJ2-7	CASSPRGLAASYEQYF	TGTGCCAGCTCACCACGGGGACTAGCGGCGTCCTACGAGCAGTACTTC
.	.	TRBV5-1	TRBJ1-4	CASAPVVDGEKLFF	TGCGCCAGCGCCCCGGTGGTAGACGGTGAAAAACTGTTTTTT
TRBD1	few	TRBV11-3	TRBJ2-1	CASSLVDRGEQFF	TGTGCCAGCAGCTTAGTCGACAGGGGTGAGCAGTTCTTC
TRBD1	.	TRBV14	TRBJ2-6	CASSPFRDSSSGANVLTF	TGTGCCAGCAGCCCCTTCCGGGACAGCTCCTCTGGGGCCAACGTCCTGACTTTC
.	.	TRBV6-5	TRBJ1-4	CASSPYKAEKLFF	TGTGCCAGCAGTCCCTACAAGGCCGAAAAACTGTTTTTT
.	.	TRBV10-3	TRBJ2-2	CAISDGQLTGELFF	TGTGCCATCAGTGATGGACAGCTCACCGGGGAGCTGTTTTTT
TRBD1	.	TRBV5-5	TRBJ1-1	CASTFGDRNTEAFF	TGTGCCAGCACCTTCGGGGACAGGAACACTGAAGCTTTCTTT
.	.	TRBV28	TRBJ1-1	CASMFGGRANTEAFF	TGTGCCAGCATGTTTGGGGGCAGGGCGAACACTGAAGCTTTCTTT
TRBD1	.	TRBV27	TRBJ2-7	CASSFGRTGLYEQYF	TGTGCCAGCAGTTTTGGTCGGACAGGGCTCTACGAGCAGTACTTC
TRBD1	.	TRBV6-4	TRBJ2-2	CASNPGQGNTGELFF	TGTGCCAGCAACCCGGGACAGGGGAACACCGGGGAGCTGTTTTTT
.	.	TRBV5-1	TRBJ2-5	CASSFEQAHATQYF	TGCGCCAGCAGCTTTGAACAGGCTCACGCGACCCAGTACTTC
.	.	TRBV28	TRBJ2-7	CASSLMGTMGYEQYF	TGTGCCAGCAGTTTAATGGGGACCATGGGCTACGAGCAGTACTTC
.	.	TRBV14	TRBJ2-7	CASSQVRHRGLYEQYF	TGTGCCAGCAGCCAAGTGAGACACCGGGGCCTATACGAGCAGTACTTC
.	.	TRBV28	TRBJ2-1	CASSLFFPNEQFF	TGTGCCAGCAGTTTATTTTTCCCCAATGAGCAGTTCTTC
.	.	TRBV7-2	TRBJ1-1	CASSRRGLVGLNTEAFF	TGTGCCAGCAGTCGCAGGGGACTAGTGGGATTGAACACTGAAGCTTTCTTT
TRBD1	.	TRBV7-3	TRBJ1-1	CASRLDRAGNTEAFF	TGTGCCAGCAGATTGGACAGGGCGGGGAACACTGAAGCTTTCTTT
.	.	TRBV7-9	TRBJ2-2	CASSPTGTSNTGELFF	TGTGCCAGCAGCCCAACCGGGACTTCGAACACCGGGGAGCTGTTTTTT
.	.	TRBV19	TRBJ1-1	CASSIDGRLHYF	TGTGCCAGTAGTATAGATGGGAGACTACACTATTTT
.	few	TRBV7-8	TRBJ1-5	CASSRDRYYSNQPQHF	TGTGCCAGCAGCCGCGACAGATACTATAGCAATCAGCCCCAGCATTTT
.	.	TRBV20-1	TRBJ2-7	CSANIAYEQYF	TGCAGTGCGAACATAGCCTACGAGCAGTACTTC
TRBD2	.	TRBV7-2	TRBJ2-7	CASSLIAGSYEQYF	TGTGCCAGCAGCTTAATAGCGGGCTCCTACGAGCAGTACTTC
TRBD2	.	TRBV7-3	TRBJ2-1	CASSLLAGANEQFF	TGTGCCAGCAGCTTACTAGCGGGAGCCAATGAGCAGTTCTTC
TRBD2	.	TRBV9	TRBJ2-1	CASSPSGRNEQFF	TGTGCCAGCAGCCCTAGCGGGAGGAATGAGCAGTTCTTC
TRBD1	many	TRBV7-6	TRBJ2-7	CASSLDDRGYEQYF	TGTGCCAGCAGCTTAGATGACAGGGGCTACGAGCAGTACTTC
.	.	TRBV11-2	TRBJ2-7	CASSLDRGVGEQYF	TGTGCCAGCAGCTTAGATCGAGGGGTTGGCGAGCAGTACTTC
.	.	TRBV11-2	TRBJ2-7	CASAAGARVRVGNF	TGTGCCAGCGCAGCCGGGGCACGGGTAAGGGTCGGAAACTTC
.	once	TRBV5-1	TRBJ2-2	CASSLDRVNTGELFF	TGCGCCAGCAGCTTGGACCGCGTGAACACCGGGGAGCTGTTTTTT